This TCR beta chain was observed in a study of PD-1 blockade in classical Hodgkin lymphoma. As to time point: cycle 4 day 1 (C4D1), after less than seven weeks of nivolumab. Exposure to brentuximab vedotin varied, and each patient had relapsed following autologous stem cell transplantation. Progressive disease, partial response or complete response was each patient's best response. On this clone: The target antigen is unknown.

TCRdb's table, derived via immunoSEQ multiplex PCR, lists solely in-frame clones and lacks some. The sample includes more than 85,000 clones, approximately 89% of them seen just once. Findings and caveats of the study: According to reports, newly diagnosed patients had lower baseline TCR diversity than healthy donors, and relapsed/refractory patients had lower baseline TCR diversity still. Unlike CD8+ TCR diversity, which did not rise significantly by C4D1, CD4+ TCR diversity did.

CDR3 length equals 13 residues. The V end was cut by 5 bases, the J end by 3 bases, with 11 bases between. The germline CDR1 and CDR2 sequences are SGHAT and FQNNGV. This receptor was taken from a human donor with classical Hodgkin lymphoma. The V gene is TRBV11-2, the J gene TRBJ2-7; possible D gene TRBD2, 6 bases. Sequences were derived from peripheral blood mononuclear cells (PBMCs), sampled before the fourth cycle of nivolumab. CDR3: CASSPTRFYEQYF. In DNA, the CDR3 is TGTGCCAGCAGCCCGACTAGATTCTACGAGCAGTACTTC.